These 7 T cell receptor beta chains were sequenced from one sample in a study of PD-1 blockade in classical Hodgkin lymphoma. Regarding time point: cycle 4 day 1 (C4D1), after 6 weeks of nivolumab. All patients experienced relapse after autologous stem cell transplantation, and brentuximab vedotin exposure was variable. Sequencing used immunoSEQ multiplex PCR; TCRdb keeps in-frame clones, though not all of them. The sample has tens of thousands of clones, around 78% seen once; the top ten hold around 37%. The source material was peripheral blood mononuclear cells (PBMCs), sampled before the fourth cycle of nivolumab. These TCRs come from a human donor with classical Hodgkin lymphoma.

The chain combines TRBV7-2 with TRBJ1-2, with 8 nucleotides matching TRBD1. Trimming at V came to 7 bases and at J to 7 bases, leaving 20 bases not matched to a gene. The CDR3 is made up of 17 amino acids. Germline V lookup: CDR1 SGHTA, CDR2 FQGNSA. The CDR3: CASKNPPGGPPLFGYTF. CDR3 nucleotide sequence: TGTGCCAGCAAAAACCCTCCAGGGGGCCCTCCCTTGTTTGGCTACACCTTC.

This clone was found once. The rearrangement uses TRBV27 and TRBJ2-2; tentative D call: TRBD2 (6 bases). Looked up from germline, CDR1 is MNHEY and CDR2 is SMNVEV (reference sequence). V was clipped by 7 bases and J by 0 bases, with 12 bases between them. The CDR3 extends over 15 amino acids. The CDR3 loop is CASTFGGANTGELFF. CDR3 sequence (DNA): TGTGCCAGCACTTTCGGAGGGGCGAACACCGGGGAGCTGTTTTTT.

The genes are TRBV7-3 and TRBJ2-2; D may be TRBD1 (6 bases). The V end lost 8 bases, the J end lost 6 bases, and 22 bases lay between the germline ends. CDR1 is SGHTA and CDR2 is FQGTGA in the germline V gene. The length of the CDR3 is 16 residues. The CDR3 DNA reads TGTGCCAGCTCCCCGCCGGGCCTCAGGGGTCCCGGGGAGCTGTTTTTT. Amino acids: CASSPPGLRGPGELFF.

A single count supports this clone. V usage is TRBV5-1 and J usage is TRBJ2-2, with 8 positions matching TRBD2. CDR3 size: 15 residues. The V segment lost 1 base and the J segment 6 bases; nucleotides outside the gene matches: 5. Germline assignment: CDR1 SGHRS and CDR2 YFSETQ. The CDR3 bases are TGCGCCAGCAGCTTGATTAGCGGGGTGGCCGGGGAGCTGTTTTTT. This codes for CASSLISGVAGELFF.

V is TRBV6-6 and J is TRBJ1-2; possibly TRBD1 for D (5 bases). The CDR3 totals 15 residues. V was cut by 4 bases and J by 8 bases, with 20 bases left in between. Per the germline V gene, CDR1 is MNHNY and CDR2 is SVGAGI (reference sequence). Here the CDR3 reads CASSLLPRDRGGYTF. CDR3 in DNA: TGTGCCAGCAGTTTGTTACCCAGGGACCGAGGAGGCTACACCTTC.

V gene TRBV27 combines with J gene TRBJ2-7, with D possibly TRBD1 on 5 matching bases. Per the germline V gene, CDR1 is MNHEY and CDR2 is SMNVEV (reference sequence). There are 15 residues in the CDR3. V was shortened by 0 bases and J by 2 bases, with 11 bases between the two germline ends. The CDR3 nucleotides are TGTGCCAGCAGTTTATCGATTCAGGGCACCTACGAGCAGTACTTC. This encodes CASSLSIQGTYEQYF.

Points on this clone: Other DNA sequences in this sample translate to the same CDR3. The chain is built from TRBV6-5 and TRBJ1-1; D gene ambiguous. This CDR3 contains 14 residues. Germline lookup yields CDR1 MNHEY and CDR2 SVGAGI. Trimming stripped 4 bases from V and 1 base from J, with 10 bases between. The CDR3 reads CASSSRTGNTEAFF. The DNA of the CDR3 is TGTGCCAGCAGTTCCCGGACGGGGAACACTGAAGCTTTCTTT.